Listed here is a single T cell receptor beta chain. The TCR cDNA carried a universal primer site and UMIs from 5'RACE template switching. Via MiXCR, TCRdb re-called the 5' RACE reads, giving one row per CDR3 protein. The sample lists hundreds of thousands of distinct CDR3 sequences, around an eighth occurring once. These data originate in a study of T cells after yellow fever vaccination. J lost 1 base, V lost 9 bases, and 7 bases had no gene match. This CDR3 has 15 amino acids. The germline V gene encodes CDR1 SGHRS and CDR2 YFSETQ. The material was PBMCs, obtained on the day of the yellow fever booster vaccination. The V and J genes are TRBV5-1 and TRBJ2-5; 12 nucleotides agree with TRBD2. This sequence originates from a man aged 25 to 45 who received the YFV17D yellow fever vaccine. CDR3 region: CATAGLAGTQETQYF. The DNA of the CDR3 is TGCGCCACCGCCGGACTAGCGGGGACCCAAGAGACCCAGTACTTC.